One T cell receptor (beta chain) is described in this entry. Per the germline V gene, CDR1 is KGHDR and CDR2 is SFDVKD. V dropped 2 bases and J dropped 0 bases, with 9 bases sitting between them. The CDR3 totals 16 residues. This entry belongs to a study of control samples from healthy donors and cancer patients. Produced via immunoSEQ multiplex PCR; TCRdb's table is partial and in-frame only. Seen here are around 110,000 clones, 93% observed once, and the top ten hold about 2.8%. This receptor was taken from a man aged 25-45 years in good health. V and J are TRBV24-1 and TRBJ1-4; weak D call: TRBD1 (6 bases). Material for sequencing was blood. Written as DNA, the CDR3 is TGTGCCACCAGTGATTCCCGACAGGCAACTAATGAAAAACTGTTTTTT. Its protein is CATSDSRQATNEKLFF.